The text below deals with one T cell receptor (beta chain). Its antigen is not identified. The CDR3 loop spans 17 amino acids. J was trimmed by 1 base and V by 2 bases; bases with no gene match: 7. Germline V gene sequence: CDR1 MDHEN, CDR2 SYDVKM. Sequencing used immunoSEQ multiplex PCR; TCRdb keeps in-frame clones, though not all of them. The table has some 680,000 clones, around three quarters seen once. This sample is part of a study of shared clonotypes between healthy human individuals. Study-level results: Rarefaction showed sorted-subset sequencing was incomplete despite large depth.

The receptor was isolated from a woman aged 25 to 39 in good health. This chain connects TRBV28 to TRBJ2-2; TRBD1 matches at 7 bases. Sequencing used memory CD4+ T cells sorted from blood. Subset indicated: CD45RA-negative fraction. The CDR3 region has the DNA TGTGCCAGCAGTTTACGTGACAGGGTGATGAACACCGGGGAGCTGTTTTTT. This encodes CASSLRDRVMNTGELFF.